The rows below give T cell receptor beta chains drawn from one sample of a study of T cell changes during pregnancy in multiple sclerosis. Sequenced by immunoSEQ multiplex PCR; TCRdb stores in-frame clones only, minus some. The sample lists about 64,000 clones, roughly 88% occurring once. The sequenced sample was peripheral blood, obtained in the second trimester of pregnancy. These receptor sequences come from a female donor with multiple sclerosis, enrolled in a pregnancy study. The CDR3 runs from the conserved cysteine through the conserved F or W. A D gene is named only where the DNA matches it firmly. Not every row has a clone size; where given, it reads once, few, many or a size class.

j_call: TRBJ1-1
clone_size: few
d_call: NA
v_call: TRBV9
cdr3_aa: CASSGGGLNTEAFF
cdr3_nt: TGTGCCAGCAGCGGAGGGGGTTTGAACACTGAAGCTTTCTTT

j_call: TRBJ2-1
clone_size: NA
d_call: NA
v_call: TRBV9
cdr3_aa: CASSAGAGNEQFF
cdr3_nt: TGTGCCAGCAGCGCTGGGGCAGGGAATGAGCAGTTCTTC

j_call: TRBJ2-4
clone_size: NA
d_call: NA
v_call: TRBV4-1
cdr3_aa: CASSQIGAKNIQYF
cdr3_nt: TGCGCCAGCAGCCAAATCGGGGCCAAAAACATTCAGTACTTC

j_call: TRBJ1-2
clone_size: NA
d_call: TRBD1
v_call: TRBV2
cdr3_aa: CASSRGQGGDYGYTF
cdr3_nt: TGTGCCAGCAGTCGTGGACAGGGAGGGGACTATGGCTACACCTTC

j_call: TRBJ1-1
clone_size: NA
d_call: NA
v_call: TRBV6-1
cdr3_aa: CASSVSGDTEAFF
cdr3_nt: TGTGCCAGCAGTGTTTCGGGGGACACTGAAGCTTTCTTT

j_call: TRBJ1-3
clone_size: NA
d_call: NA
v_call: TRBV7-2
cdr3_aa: CASSPFGQTGNTIYF
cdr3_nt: TGTGCCAGCAGCCCATTCGGACAGACCGGAAACACCATATATTTT

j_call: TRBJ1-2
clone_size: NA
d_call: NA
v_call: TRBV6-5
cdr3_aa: CASSYGRGLANYGYTF
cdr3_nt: TGTGCCAGCAGTTACGGTCGAGGGTTGGCTAACTATGGCTACACCTTC

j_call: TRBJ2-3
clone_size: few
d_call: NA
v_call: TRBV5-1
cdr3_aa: CASSLFGPSTDTQYF
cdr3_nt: TGCGCCAGCAGCTTGTTTGGGCCGTCCACAGATACGCAGTATTTT

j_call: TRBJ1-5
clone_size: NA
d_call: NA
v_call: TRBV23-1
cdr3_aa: CASSQSEAGGNQPQHF
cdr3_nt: TGCGCCAGCAGTCAATCGGAGGCAGGGGGCAATCAGCCCCAGCATTTT

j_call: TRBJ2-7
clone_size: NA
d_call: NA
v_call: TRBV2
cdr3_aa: CASSLRAVSSYEQYF
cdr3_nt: TGTGCCAGCAGTCTTCGCGCGGTGAGCTCCTACGAGCAGTACTTC

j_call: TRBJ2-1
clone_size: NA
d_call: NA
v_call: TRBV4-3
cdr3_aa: CASSPAGGYNEQFF
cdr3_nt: TGCGCCAGCAGCCCCGCCGGGGGTTACAATGAGCAGTTCTTC

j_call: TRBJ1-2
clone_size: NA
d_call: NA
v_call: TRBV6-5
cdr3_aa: CASSSEGYGYTF
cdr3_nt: TGTGCCAGCAGTTCGGAGGGTTATGGCTACACCTTC

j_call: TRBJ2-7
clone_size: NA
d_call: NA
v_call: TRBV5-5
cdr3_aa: CASSLEGQSYEQYF
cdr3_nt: TGTGCCAGCAGCTTGGAAGGACAGTCCTACGAGCAGTACTTC

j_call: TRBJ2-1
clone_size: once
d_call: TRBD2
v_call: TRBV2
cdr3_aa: CASSERRETQFF
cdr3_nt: TGTGCCAGCAGTGAAAGGCGGGAGACACAGTTCTTC

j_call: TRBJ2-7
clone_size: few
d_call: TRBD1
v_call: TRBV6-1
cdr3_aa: CASSERLPGQEAYEQYF
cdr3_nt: TGTGCCAGCAGTGAACGGCTACCGGGACAGGAAGCCTACGAGCAGTACTTC

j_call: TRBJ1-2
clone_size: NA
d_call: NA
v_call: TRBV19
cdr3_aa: CASKRGYGYTF
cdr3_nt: TGTGCCAGTAAGAGAGGTTATGGCTACACCTTC

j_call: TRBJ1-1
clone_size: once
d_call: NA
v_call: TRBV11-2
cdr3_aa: CASSSLAAEEAFF
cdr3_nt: TGTGCCAGCAGCTCCCTAGCGGCGGAGGAAGCTTTCTTT

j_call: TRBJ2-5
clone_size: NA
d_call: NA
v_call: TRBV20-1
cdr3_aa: CSASPGETQYF
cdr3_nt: TGCAGTGCTAGTCCCGGGGAGACCCAGTACTTC

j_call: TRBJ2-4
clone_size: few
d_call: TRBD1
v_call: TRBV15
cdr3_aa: CATSSTLTGTGNIQYF
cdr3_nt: TGTGCCACCAGCAGCACACTAACCGGGACAGGGAACATTCAGTACTTC

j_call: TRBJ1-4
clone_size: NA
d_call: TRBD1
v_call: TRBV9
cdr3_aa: CASSGTGTVNEKLFF
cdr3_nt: TGTGCCAGCAGCGGGACCGGGACAGTTAATGAAAAACTGTTTTTT

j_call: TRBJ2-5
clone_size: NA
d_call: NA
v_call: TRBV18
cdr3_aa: CASSPPRAETQYF
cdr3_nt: TGTGCCAGCTCACCACCCAGGGCAGAGACCCAGTACTTC

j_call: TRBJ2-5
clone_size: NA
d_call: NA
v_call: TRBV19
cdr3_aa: CASSSADTQETQYF
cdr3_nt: TGTGCCAGTAGTAGTGCGGATACCCAAGAGACCCAGTACTTC

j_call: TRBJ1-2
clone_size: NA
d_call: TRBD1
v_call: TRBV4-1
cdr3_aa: CASSPGQGFSIYGYTF
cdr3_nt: TGCGCCAGCAGCCCCGGACAGGGCTTCTCGATCTATGGCTACACCTTC

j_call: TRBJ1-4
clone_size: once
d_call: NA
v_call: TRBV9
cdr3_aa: CASSAQATNEKLFF
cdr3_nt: TGTGCCAGCAGCGCGCAGGCAACTAATGAAAAACTGTTTTTT

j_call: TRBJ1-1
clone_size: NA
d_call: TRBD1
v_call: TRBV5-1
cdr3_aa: CASSGGVTGVTEAFF
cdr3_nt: TGCGCCAGCAGCGGCGGTGTGACAGGGGTCACTGAAGCTTTCTTT

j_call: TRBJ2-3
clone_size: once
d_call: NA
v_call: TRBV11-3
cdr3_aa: CASSLDGGSQSDTQYF
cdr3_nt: TGTGCCAGCAGCTTAGATGGGGGGAGCCAATCAGATACGCAGTATTTT

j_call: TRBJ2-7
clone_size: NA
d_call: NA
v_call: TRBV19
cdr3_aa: CASSMYGRGEQYF
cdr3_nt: TGTGCCAGTAGTATGTACGGACGAGGGGAGCAGTACTTC

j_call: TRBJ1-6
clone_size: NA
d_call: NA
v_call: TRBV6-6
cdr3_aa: CASSYFQGALHF
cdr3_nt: TGTGCCAGCAGTTACTTCCAGGGTGCCCTCCACTTT

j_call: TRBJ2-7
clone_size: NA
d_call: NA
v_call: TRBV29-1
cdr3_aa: CSVEGVYPSYEQYF
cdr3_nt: TGCAGCGTTGAAGGAGTCTATCCGTCCTACGAGCAGTACTTC

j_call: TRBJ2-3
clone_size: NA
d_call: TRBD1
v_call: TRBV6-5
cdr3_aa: CASSSQGAGMTDTQYF
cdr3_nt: TGTGCCAGCAGTTCGCAGGGGGCTGGGATGACAGATACGCAGTATTTT

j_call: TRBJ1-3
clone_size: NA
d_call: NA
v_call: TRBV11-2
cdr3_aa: CASSPILTGRETGNTIYF
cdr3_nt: TGTGCCAGTTCTCCGATCTTGACCGGGAGGGAGACTGGAAACACCATATATTTT

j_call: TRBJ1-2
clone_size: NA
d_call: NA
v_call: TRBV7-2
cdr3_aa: CASSLSPGPAYGYTF
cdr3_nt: TGTGCCAGCAGCTTATCACCAGGGCCGGCCTATGGCTACACCTTC

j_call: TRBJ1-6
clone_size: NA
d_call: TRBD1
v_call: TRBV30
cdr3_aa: CAWQGQGSSPLHF
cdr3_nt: TGTGCCTGGCAAGGACAGGGTAGTTCACCCCTCCACTTT

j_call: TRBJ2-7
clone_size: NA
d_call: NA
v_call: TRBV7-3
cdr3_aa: CASSFNRETEQYF
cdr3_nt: TGTGCCAGCAGCTTTAACAGGGAGACCGAGCAGTACTTC

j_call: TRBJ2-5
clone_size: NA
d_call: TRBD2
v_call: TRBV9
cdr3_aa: CASSVDSGELETQYF
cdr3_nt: TGTGCCAGCAGCGTAGATAGCGGGGAACTAGAGACCCAGTACTTC

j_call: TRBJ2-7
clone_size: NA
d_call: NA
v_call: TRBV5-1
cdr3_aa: CASRPIPGWVISSYEQYF
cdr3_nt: TGCGCCAGCAGACCAATCCCCGGGTGGGTGATAAGTAGTTACGAGCAGTACTTC

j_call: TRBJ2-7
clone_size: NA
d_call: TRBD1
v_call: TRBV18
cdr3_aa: CASSHDRGGNEQYF
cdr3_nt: TGTGCCAGCTCACACGACAGGGGGGGGAACGAGCAGTACTTC

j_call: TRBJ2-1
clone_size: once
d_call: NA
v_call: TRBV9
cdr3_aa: CASSVESVVNEQFF
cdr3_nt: TGTGCCAGCAGCGTAGAGTCAGTCGTTAATGAGCAGTTCTTC

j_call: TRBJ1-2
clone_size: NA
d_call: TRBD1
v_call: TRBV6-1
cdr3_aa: CASSEGGQGARNYGYTF
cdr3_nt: TGTGCCAGCAGTGAAGGGGGACAGGGGGCGCGAAATTATGGCTACACCTTC

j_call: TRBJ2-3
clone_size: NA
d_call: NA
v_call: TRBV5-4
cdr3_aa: CASSPGGTVADTQYF
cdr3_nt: TGTGCCAGCAGCCCGGGGGGGACAGTGGCAGATACGCAGTATTTT

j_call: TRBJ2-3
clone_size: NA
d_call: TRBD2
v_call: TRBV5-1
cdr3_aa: CASSSGLAGEDTQYF
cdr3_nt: TGCGCCAGCAGCTCCGGACTAGCGGGGGAAGATACGCAGTATTTT

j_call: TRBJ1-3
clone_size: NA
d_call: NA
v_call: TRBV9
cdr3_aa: CASSVVPQENTIYF
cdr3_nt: TGTGCCAGCAGCGTAGTTCCACAGGAAAACACCATATATTTT

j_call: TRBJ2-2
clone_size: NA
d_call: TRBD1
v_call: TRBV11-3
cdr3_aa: CASSSPQGASGELFF
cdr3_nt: TGTGCCAGCAGCTCACCCCAGGGGGCTAGCGGGGAGCTGTTTTTT

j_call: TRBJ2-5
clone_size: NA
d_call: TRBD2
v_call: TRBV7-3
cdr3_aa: CASSPGTRGETQYF
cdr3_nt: TGTGCCAGCAGCCCCGGGACTAGGGGAGAGACCCAGTACTTC

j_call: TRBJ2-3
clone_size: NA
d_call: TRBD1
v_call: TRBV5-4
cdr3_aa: CASRARQGLNTDTQYF
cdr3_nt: TGTGCCAGCAGAGCTAGACAGGGTCTGAACACAGATACGCAGTATTTT

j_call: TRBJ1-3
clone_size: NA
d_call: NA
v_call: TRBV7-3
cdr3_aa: CASSIQGTAGNTIYF
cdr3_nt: TGTGCCAGCAGCATACAGGGAACAGCTGGAAACACCATATATTTT

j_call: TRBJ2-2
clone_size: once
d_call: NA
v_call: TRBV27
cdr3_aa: CASSFLGGAGELFF
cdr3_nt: TGTGCCAGCAGTTTTCTGGGAGGAGCCGGGGAGCTGTTTTTT

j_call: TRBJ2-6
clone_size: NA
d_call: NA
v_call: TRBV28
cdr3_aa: CASSSVGAGANVLTF
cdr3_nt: TGTGCCAGCAGTTCGGTGGGCGCTGGGGCCAACGTCCTGACTTTC

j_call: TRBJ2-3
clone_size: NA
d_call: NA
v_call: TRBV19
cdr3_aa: CASSTGVDTQYF
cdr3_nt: TGTGCCAGTAGTACGGGGGTAGATACGCAGTATTTT

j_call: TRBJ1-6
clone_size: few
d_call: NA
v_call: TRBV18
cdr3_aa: CASSPPRSNSPLHF
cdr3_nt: TGTGCCAGCTCACCACCGCGGAGTAATTCACCCCTCCACTTT

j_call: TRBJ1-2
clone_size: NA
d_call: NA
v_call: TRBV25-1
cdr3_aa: CASSWSGDGYTF
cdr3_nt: TGTGCCAGCAGTTGGTCCGGGGATGGCTACACCTTC

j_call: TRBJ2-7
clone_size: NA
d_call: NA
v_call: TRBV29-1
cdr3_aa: CSVTGLYEQYF
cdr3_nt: TGCAGCGTTACAGGCCTCTACGAGCAGTACTTC

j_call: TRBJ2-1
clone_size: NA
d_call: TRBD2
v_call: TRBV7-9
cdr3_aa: CASSLGLAGVPTYNEQFF
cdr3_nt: TGTGCCAGCAGCCTCGGACTAGCGGGCGTCCCCACCTACAATGAGCAGTTCTTC

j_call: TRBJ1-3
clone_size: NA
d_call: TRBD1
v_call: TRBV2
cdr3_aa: CASSVGTVSGNTIYF
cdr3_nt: TGTGCCAGCAGCGTAGGGACAGTCTCTGGAAACACCATATATTTT

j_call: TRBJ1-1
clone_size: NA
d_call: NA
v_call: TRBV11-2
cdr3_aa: CASSLGTGMATEAFF
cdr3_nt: TGTGCCAGCAGCTTAGGGACGGGGATGGCCACTGAAGCTTTCTTT

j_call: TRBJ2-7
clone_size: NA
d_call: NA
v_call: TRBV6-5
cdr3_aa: CASSYSLPGSYEQYF
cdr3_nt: TGTGCCAGCAGTTACTCGTTACCAGGGTCCTACGAGCAGTACTTC